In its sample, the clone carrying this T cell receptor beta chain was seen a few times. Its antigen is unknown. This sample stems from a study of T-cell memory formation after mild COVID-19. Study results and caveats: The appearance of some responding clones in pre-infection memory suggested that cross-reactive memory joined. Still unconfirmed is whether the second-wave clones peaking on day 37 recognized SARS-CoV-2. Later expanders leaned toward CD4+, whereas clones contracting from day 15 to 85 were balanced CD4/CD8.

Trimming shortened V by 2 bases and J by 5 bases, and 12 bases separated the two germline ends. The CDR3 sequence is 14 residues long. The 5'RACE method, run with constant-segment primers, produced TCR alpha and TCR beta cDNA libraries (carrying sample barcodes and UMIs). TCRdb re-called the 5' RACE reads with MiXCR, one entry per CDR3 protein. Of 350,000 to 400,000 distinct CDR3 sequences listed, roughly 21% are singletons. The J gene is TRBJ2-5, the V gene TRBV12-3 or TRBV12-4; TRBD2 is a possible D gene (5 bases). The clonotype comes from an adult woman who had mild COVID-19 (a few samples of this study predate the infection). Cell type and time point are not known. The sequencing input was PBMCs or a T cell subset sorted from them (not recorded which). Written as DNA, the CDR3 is TGTGCCAGCAGTTTAAATTCGGGAAAGGAGACCCAGTACTTC. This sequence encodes CASSLNSGKETQYF.